These 25 T cell receptor beta chains were all obtained from the same sample, sequenced in a study of Graves' ophthalmopathy and Graves' hyperthyroidism. RNA served as the template for amplifying TCR beta CDR3 regions. In the first round, RT-PCR was carried out with HTBI primers, and a multiplex PCR formed the second round. TCRdb reprocessed the multiplex PCR reads via MiXCR and lists one record per CDR3 protein. This table holds roughly 300,000 distinct CDR3 sequences, 15% to 20% found once. The source material was peripheral blood. Every receptor here comes from an adult man with Graves' ophthalmopathy.

The table lists this clonotype with many counts. The V gene is TRBV5-5, the J gene TRBJ1-2; perhaps TRBD1 as D (5 bases). Germline lookup yields CDR1 SGHKS and CDR2 YYEKEE (reference sequence). The CDR3 covers 14 residues. Deletions cut 4 bases from V and 4 bases from J, with 14 bases between. CDR3 loop: CASSLPGPAYGYTF. Here the CDR3 DNA reads TGTGCCAGCAGCCTCCCGGGACCGGCCTATGGCTACACCTTC. Full variable domain (missing parts from reference TRBV5-5 and TRBJ1-2): DAGVTQSPTHLIKTRGQQVTLRCSPISGHKSVSWYQQVLGQGPQFIFQYYEKEERGRGNFPDRFSARQFPNYSSELNVNALLLGDSALYLCASSLPGPAYGYTFGSGTRLTVV.

This clonotype was counted at least ten times. This sequence joins TRBV6-5 and TRBJ2-7; TRBD1 matches at 8 bases. V lost 5 bases to trimming and J lost 4 bases; unmatched junction nucleotides: 10. This CDR3 spans 15 amino acids. In germline, CDR1 is MNHEY, CDR2 SVGAGI. CDR3 nucleotide sequence: TGTGCCAGCAGTACGGGGGCAGGGGGCGCGTACGAGCAGTACTTC. It yields the protein CASSTGAGGAYEQYF.

The table lists this clonotype with many counts. The V gene is TRBV29-1, the J gene TRBJ1-1, with D hard to call. The V and J ends lost 7 bases and 0 bases respectively, with 12 bases between them. The CDR3 is 13 residues long. The germline gives CDR1 SQVTM, CDR2 ANQGSEA. The CDR3 reads CSASSHMNTEAFF. CDR3 bases: TGCAGCGCATCCTCACACATGAACACTGAAGCTTTCTTT.

This clonotype has ten or more counts. The chain has TRBV27 and TRBJ1-2; 10 nucleotides agree with TRBD1. The V gene end was trimmed by 10 bases and the J gene end by 7 bases; junction bases not matched to a gene: 9. The CDR3 consists of 13 residues. Germline CDR1 is MNHEY and CDR2 is SMNVEV (reference sequence). The CDR3 reads CATSMGQGFGYTF. For the CDR3, the DNA is TGTGCCACCTCAATGGGACAGGGGTTTGGCTACACCTTC.

The J gene is TRBJ1-5, the V gene TRBV28; unclear D gene. Trimming left V 3 bases short and J 0 bases short, with 12 bases between. The V gene's germline CDR1 is MDHEN and CDR2 SYDVKM. The CDR3 totals 16 residues. CDR3 in amino acids: CASSFEREYSNQPQHF. CDR3 sequence (DNA): TGTGCCAGCAGTTTTGAGAGGGAATATAGCAATCAGCCCCAGCATTTT.

This clonotype was seen ten or more times. The rearrangement links TRBV6-2 or TRBV6-3 to TRBJ2-7, with TRBD1 matching over 8 bases. With V trimmed by 8 bases and J by 1 base, 1 base remained unmatched. The CDR3 length is 12 residues. Germline V gene data show CDR1 as MNHEY and CDR2 as SVGEGT. The CDR3 region is CASGTGSYEQYF. In DNA, the CDR3 is TGTGCCAGCGGGACAGGTTCCTACGAGCAGTACTTC.

This clonotype was found many times. The V gene is TRBV7-9, the J gene TRBJ1-5; 7 bases match TRBD1. Germline V lookup: CDR1 SEHNR, CDR2 FQNEAQ (reference sequence). Trimming at V came to 4 bases and at J to 6 bases, leaving 0 bases not matched to a gene. The CDR3 runs to 12 residues. The CDR3 DNA reads TGTGCCAGCAGCTGGGACAGTCAGCCCCAGCATTTT. Its protein is CASSWDSQPQHF.

This clonotype was counted ten times or more. This chain joins TRBV7-9 and TRBJ1-2, with no clear D. Trimming cost V 4 bases and J 5 bases, with 8 bases left between them. Per germline, CDR1 SEHNR and CDR2 FQNEAQ (reference sequence). The CDR3 length is 12 residues. The CDR3 here is CASSSSGYGYTF. The CDR3 coding sequence is TGTGCCAGCAGCTCGTCGGGGTATGGCTACACCTTC.

This clonotype was recorded at least ten times. This chain links TRBV20-1 with TRBJ2-7; TRBD2 matches at 9 bases. V was clipped by 5 bases and J by 1 base; unmatched bases: 12. Germline V gene sequence: CDR1 DFQATT, CDR2 SNEGSKA (reference sequence). There are 16 residues in the CDR3. The CDR3 loop is CSASHPLAGSSYEQYF. For the CDR3, the DNA is TGCAGTGCTTCCCACCCTCTAGCGGGATCGTCCTACGAGCAGTACTTC.

This clonotype was counted many times. The chain is built from TRBV27 and TRBJ1-5, with D perhaps matching TRBD1 (6 bases). The germline CDR1 and CDR2 sequences are MNHEY and SMNVEV (reference sequence). The germline V and J ends were trimmed by 7 bases and 5 bases, with 12 bases remaining between them. The CDR3 is made up of 13 amino acids. CDR3 protein: CASKDRLDQPQHF. CDR3 nucleotide sequence: TGTGCCAGCAAAGACAGGTTAGATCAGCCCCAGCATTTT.

At least ten counts were recorded for this clonotype. The chain couples TRBV28 to TRBJ2-5, with 11 bases lining up with TRBD2. Germline V CDR1 and CDR2: MDHEN, SYDVKM. The length of the CDR3 is 15 residues. Trimming removed 4 bases from V and 5 bases from J; junction bases left unmatched: 6. The CDR3 nucleotides read TGTGCCAGCAGTTCCCCTAGCGGGGGGACGGAGACCCAGTACTTC. Its translation: CASSSPSGGTETQYF.

The CDR3 nucleotides read TGTGCCAGCAGTCCCGGGGGGGGGAATGGCTACACCTTC. Protein sequence: CASSPGGGNGYTF. The chain is built from TRBV25-1 and TRBJ1-2, with D possibly being TRBD1 (5 bases). From germline, CDR1 is MGHDK and CDR2 SYGVNS. Trimming removed 5 bases at V and 6 bases at J, with 13 bases between. This CDR3 comprises 13 residues.

V and J are TRBV11-2 and TRBJ1-2, with D hard to call. Germline lookup yields CDR1 SGHAT and CDR2 FQNNGV. The CDR3 consists of 16 residues. Trimming took 5 bases from V and 8 from J, leaving 24 bases between them. The CDR3 DNA follows: TGTGCCAGCAGCCGTCTAAGAGGTGGAGACTCCGAGGGCTACACCTTC. Translation gives CASSRLRGGDSEGYTF.

Many counts were recorded for this clonotype. This chain joins TRBV20-1 and TRBJ2-2, with D perhaps TRBD2 (5 bases). The V gene lost 3 bases and the J gene lost 4 bases, with 15 bases spanning the gap. This CDR3 spans 15 amino acids. The germline V gene encodes CDR1 DFQATT and CDR2 SNEGSKA (reference sequence). CDR3 sequence reads: CSASRWAGGTGELFF. The CDR3 DNA is TGCAGTGCTAGCCGGTGGGCAGGAGGCACCGGGGAGCTGTTTTTT.

This clonotype showed up many times. The J gene is TRBJ2-7, the V gene TRBV7-9; D gene ambiguous. CDR1 and CDR2 from the germline V gene are SEHNR and FQNEAQ (reference sequence). The CDR3 sequence is 12 residues long. The germline V and J ends were trimmed by 2 bases and 7 bases, with 9 bases remaining between them. CDR3 in amino acids: CASSLYGWEQYF. In DNA form, the CDR3 reads TGTGCCAGCAGCTTATATGGGTGGGAGCAGTACTTC.

This clonotype was seen many times. V gene TRBV3-1 combines with J gene TRBJ2-7, with 8 nucleotides matching TRBD1. This CDR3 is 15 amino acids long. V lost 4 bases, J lost 6 bases, and 11 bases stayed unmatched. The germline CDR1 and CDR2 sequences are LGHDT and YNNKEL (reference sequence). CDR3 region: CASSLPTGQGAEQYF. The DNA for the CDR3 is TGTGCCAGCAGCCTCCCTACCGGACAGGGTGCCGAGCAGTACTTC.

Many counts were recorded for this clonotype. CDR3 coding DNA: TGCGCCAGCAGCCGAGACCCCGGGGAGCTGTTTTTT. Translated, it gives CASSRDPGELFF. This chain links TRBV4-1 with TRBJ2-2; unclear D gene. The V end was cut by 4 bases, the J end by 6 bases, with 6 bases between. Looked up from germline, CDR1 is MGHRA and CDR2 is YSYEKL. The CDR3 consists of 12 residues.

For this clonotype: This could be a read error, since a much larger clone is one nucleotide away. The V and J genes are TRBV19 and TRBJ1-5, with D uncertain. CDR1 LNHDA and CDR2 SQIVND come from the germline V gene (reference sequence). The CDR3 contains 15 residues. CDR3 in amino acids: CASSTRGYSDQPQHF. CDR3 in DNA: TGTGCCAGTAGTACGCGAGGTTATAGCGATCAGCCCCAGCATTTT.

At least ten counts were recorded for this clonotype. J is TRBJ2-5 and V is TRBV30, with TRBD2 matching over 8 bases. V shed 5 bases and J 5 bases; nucleotides not matched to a gene: 4. The CDR3 extends over 12 amino acids. CDR1 is GTSNPN, CDR2 SVGIG, per germline (reference sequence). The DNA for the CDR3 is TGTGCCTGGTTTAGCGGGGCGGAGACCCAGTACTTC. Its protein is CAWFSGAETQYF.

The table lists this clonotype with many counts. This chain connects TRBV30 to TRBJ1-1; D might be TRBD1 (5 bases). This CDR3 is 16 amino acids long. CDR1 is GTSNPN, CDR2 SVGIG, per germline (reference sequence). V lost 0 bases, J lost 0 bases, and 14 bases lay in between. The CDR3 reads CAWSVEPGGMNTEAFF. The CDR3 nucleotides are TGTGCCTGGAGTGTGGAACCGGGGGGGATGAACACTGAAGCTTTCTTT. Filled out from reference TRBV30 and TRBJ1-1, the complete variable domain reads SQTIHQWPATLVQPVGSPLSLECTVEGTSNPNLYWYRQAAGRGLQLLFYSVGIGQISSEVPQNLSASRPQDRQFILSSKKLLLSDSGFYLCAWSVEPGGMNTEAFFGQGTRLTVV.

At least ten counts were recorded for this clonotype. V and J are TRBV7-2 and TRBJ2-7; possible D gene TRBD2, 5 bases. Trimming left V 5 bases short and J 3 bases short, with 14 bases between. The CDR3 is made up of 14 amino acids. CDR1 is SGHTA, CDR2 FQGNSA, per germline. CDR3 protein: CASSTPGERYEQYF. The CDR3 coding sequence is TGTGCCAGCAGCACTCCCGGGGAGCGCTACGAGCAGTACTTC.

There are many counts of this clonotype. The gene calls are TRBV12-3 or TRBV12-4 and TRBJ2-5; no clear D. Trimming left V 4 bases short and J 0 bases short, with 15 bases between. This CDR3 has 16 residues. Here the CDR3 reads CASSYTFQRYQETQYF. The DNA for the CDR3 is TGTGCCAGCAGTTACACGTTTCAGAGGTACCAAGAGACCCAGTACTTC.

The chain employs TRBV11-1 and TRBJ1-1, with D possibly matching TRBD1 (5 bases). The germline V gene encodes CDR1 SGHAT and CDR2 FQDESV (reference sequence). The CDR3 consists of 17 residues. V shed 4 bases and J shed 0 bases, with 18 bases lying between them. As DNA, the CDR3 is TGTGCCAGCAGCTCGCTAACACCCGGGACCATGAACACTGAAGCTTTCTTT. This codes for CASSSLTPGTMNTEAFF.

The sample holds many counts of this clonotype. This chain uses TRBV4-3 with TRBJ1-1; 8 nucleotides line up with TRBD1. J lost 5 bases, V lost 4 bases, and 6 bases had no gene match. CDR1 is LGHNA, CDR2 YSLEER, per germline. This CDR3 spans 14 amino acids. The CDR3 bases are TGCGCCAGCAGCCTCGGACAGGGCAGAACTGAAGCTTTCTTT. Protein sequence: CASSLGQGRTEAFF.

This clonotype has a count of ten or more. The CDR3 loop is CASSLAGGSSSPLHF. CDR3 in DNA: TGTGCCAGCAGTTTAGCGGGAGGCTCTAGTTCACCCCTCCACTTT. The J gene is TRBJ1-6, the V gene TRBV12-3 or TRBV12-4; no clear D. Trimming took off 0 bases at V and 9 bases at J, with 12 bases between the two ends. There are 15 residues in the CDR3.